This TCR beta chain came from a study of shared T cell receptors in the human thymus. Assay: immunoSEQ multiplex PCR; the TCRdb copy retains only in-frame clones and omits some. Of about 660,000 clones in the sample, around 87% were seen once. Unmatched junction bases numbered 11, after V lost 5 bases and J lost 1 base. Germline CDR1 reads SEHNR; CDR2 reads FQNEAQ (reference sequence). The CDR3 covers 16 residues. The same data also contributed to another study, on human thymus T cells. That paper adds: Resections from corrective heart surgery provided thymus tissue. Apparent skewing of V and J gene usage characterized both thymic and blood repertoires. Related research described strongly overlapping thymic repertoires in unrelated people.

The sequenced sample was thymocytes. The sequence was obtained from a boy under two years old with a congenital heart defect. The V and J genes are TRBV7-9 and TRBJ2-7; 7 bases are shared with TRBD2. CDR3 residues: CASSVPPGTTSYEQYF. The CDR3 DNA follows: TGTGCCAGCAGCGTACCCCCCGGGACTACTTCCTACGAGCAGTACTTC.